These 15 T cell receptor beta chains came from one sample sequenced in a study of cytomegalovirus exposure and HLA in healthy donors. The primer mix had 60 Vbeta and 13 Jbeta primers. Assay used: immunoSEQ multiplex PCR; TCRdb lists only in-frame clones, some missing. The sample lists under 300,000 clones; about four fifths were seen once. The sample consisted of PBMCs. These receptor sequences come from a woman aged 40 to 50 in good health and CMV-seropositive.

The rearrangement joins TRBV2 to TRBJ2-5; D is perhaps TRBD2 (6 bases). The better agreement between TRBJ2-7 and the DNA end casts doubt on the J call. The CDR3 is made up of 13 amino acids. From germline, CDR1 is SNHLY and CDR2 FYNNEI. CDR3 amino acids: CASVRGSSYEQYF. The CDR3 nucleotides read TGTGCCAGCGTTCGGGGGAGCTCCTACGAGCAGTACTTC.

This CDR3 reads CSVEPSGTEAFF. In DNA, the CDR3 is TGCAGCGTTGAACCGTCGGGCACTGAAGCTTTCTTT. The rearrangement joins TRBV29-1 to TRBJ1-1; D not certain. Germline lookup yields CDR1 SQVTM and CDR2 ANQGSEA. The CDR3 spans 12 residues. V gave up 2 bases and J gave up 4 bases, with 8 bases separating them.

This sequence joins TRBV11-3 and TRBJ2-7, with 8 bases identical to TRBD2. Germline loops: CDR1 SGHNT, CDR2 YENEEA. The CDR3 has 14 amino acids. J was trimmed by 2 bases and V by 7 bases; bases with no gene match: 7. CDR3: CASTLAGTTYEQYF. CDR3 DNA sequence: TGTGCCAGCACCCTAGCGGGCACTACCTACGAGCAGTACTTC. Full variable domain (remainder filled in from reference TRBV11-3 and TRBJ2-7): EAGVVQSPRYKIIEKKQPVAFWCNPISGHNTLYWYLQNLGQGPELLIRYENEEAVDDSQLPKDRFSAERLKGVDSTLKIQPAELGDSAVYLCASTLAGTTYEQYFGPGTRLTVT.

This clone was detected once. The chain's CDR3 is CASTATGGYTF. DNA for the CDR3: TGTGCCAGCACTGCGACAGGGGGCTACACCTTC. The chain has TRBV28 and TRBJ1-2; 7 positions match TRBD1. From germline, CDR1 is MDHEN and CDR2 SYDVKM. The CDR3 sequence is 11 residues long. J lost 8 bases, V lost 7 bases, and 4 bases had no gene match.

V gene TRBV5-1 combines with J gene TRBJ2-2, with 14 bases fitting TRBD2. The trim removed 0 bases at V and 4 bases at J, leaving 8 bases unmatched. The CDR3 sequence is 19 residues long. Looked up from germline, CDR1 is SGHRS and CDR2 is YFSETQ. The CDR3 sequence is CASSLEGTSGSVGTGELFF. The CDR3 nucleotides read TGCGCCAGCAGCTTGGAGGGGACTAGCGGGAGCGTAGGCACCGGGGAGCTGTTTTTT.

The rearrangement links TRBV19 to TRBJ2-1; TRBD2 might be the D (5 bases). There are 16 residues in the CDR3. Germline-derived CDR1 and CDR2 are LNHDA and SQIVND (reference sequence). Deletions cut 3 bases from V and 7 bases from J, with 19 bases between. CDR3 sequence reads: CASSIVNRDRGNEQFF. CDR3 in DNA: TGTGCCAGTAGTATCGTGAATCGCGATCGGGGAAATGAGCAGTTCTTC.

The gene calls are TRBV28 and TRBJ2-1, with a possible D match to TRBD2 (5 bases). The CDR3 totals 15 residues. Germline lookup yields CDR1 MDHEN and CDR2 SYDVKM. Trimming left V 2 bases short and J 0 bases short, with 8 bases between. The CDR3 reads CASSLGEISYNEQFF. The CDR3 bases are TGTGCCAGCAGTTTAGGGGAGATCTCCTACAATGAGCAGTTCTTC.

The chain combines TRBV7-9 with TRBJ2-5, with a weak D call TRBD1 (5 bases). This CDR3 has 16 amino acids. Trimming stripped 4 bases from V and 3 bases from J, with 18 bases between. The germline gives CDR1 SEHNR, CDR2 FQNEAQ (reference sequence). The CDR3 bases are TGTGCCAGCAGCTCCCCTCTAGGGGTTAGGAAAGAGACCCAGTACTTC. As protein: CASSSPLGVRKETQYF. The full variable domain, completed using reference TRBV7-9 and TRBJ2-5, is DTGVSQNPRHKITKRGQNVTFRCDPISEHNRLYWYRQTLGQGPEFLTYFQNEAQLEKSRLLSDRFSAERPKGSFSTLEIQRTEQGDSAMYLCASSSPLGVRKETQYFGPGTRLLVL.

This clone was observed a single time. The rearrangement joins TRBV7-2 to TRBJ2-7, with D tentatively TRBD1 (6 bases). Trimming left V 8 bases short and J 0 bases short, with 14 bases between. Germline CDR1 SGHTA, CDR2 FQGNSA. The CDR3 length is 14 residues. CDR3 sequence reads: CASGGQPNSYEQYF. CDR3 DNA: TGTGCCAGCGGAGGACAGCCCAACTCCTACGAGCAGTACTTC.

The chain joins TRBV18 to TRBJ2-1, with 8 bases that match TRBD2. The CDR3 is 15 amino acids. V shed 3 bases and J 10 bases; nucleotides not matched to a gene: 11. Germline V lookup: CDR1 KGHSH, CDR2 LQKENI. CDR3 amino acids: CASSPGRLRTSEQFF. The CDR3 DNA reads TGTGCCAGCTCACCGGGTCGCTTGCGGACTAGCGAGCAGTTCTTC.

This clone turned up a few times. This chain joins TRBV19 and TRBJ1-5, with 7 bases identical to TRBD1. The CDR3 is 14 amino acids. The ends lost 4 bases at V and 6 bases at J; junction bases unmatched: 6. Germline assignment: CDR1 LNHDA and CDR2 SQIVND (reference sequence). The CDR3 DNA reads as TGTGCCAGTAGTAACCGACAGGGCGGTCAGCCCCAGCATTTT. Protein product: CASSNRQGGQPQHF. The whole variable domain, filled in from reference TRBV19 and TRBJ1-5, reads DGGITQSPKYLFRKEGQNVTLSCEQNLNHDAMYWYRQDPGQGLRLIYYSQIVNDFQKGDIAEGYSVSREKKESFPLTVTSAQKNPTAFYLCASSNRQGGQPQHFGDGTRLSIL.

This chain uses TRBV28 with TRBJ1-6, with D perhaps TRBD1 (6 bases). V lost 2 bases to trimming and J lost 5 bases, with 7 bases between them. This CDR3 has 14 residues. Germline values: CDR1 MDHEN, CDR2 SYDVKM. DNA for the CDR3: TGTGCCAGCAGTTTAACAGGGAATAATTCACCCCTCCACTTT. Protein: CASSLTGNNSPLHF.

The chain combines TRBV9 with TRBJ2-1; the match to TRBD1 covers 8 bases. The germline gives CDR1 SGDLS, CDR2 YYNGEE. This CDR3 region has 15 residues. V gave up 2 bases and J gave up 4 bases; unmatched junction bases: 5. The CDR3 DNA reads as TGTGCCAGCAGCGTGGGGACAGGAGGATACAATGAGCAGTTCTTC. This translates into CASSVGTGGYNEQFF.

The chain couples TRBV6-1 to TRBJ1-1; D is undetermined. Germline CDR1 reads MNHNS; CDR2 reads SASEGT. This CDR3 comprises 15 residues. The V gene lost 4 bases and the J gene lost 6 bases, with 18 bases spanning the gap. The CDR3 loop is CASSVVGGRAPEAFF. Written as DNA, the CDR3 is TGTGCCAGCAGTGTAGTTGGTGGTAGAGCACCTGAAGCTTTCTTT.

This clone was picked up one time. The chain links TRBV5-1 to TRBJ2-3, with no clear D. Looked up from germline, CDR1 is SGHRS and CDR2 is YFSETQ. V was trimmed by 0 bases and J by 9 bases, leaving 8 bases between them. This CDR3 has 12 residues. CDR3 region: CASSLESGTQYF. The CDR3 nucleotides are TGCGCCAGCAGCTTGGAATCAGGAACGCAGTATTTT.